The T cell receptor (beta chain) described here comes from a study of T cell repertoires in cytomegalovirus infection. Study at large: Shared public TCR beta signatures pointed to both CMV infection and a matching HLA type.

Each CDR3 protein gets one entry after TCRdb re-called the reads with MiXCR. The sample lists 450,000 to 650,000 distinct CDR3 sequences, approximately 40% occurring once. Of note for this clonotype: The antigen is unknown.

CDR1 is DFQATT, CDR2 SNEGSKA, per germline (reference sequence). The length of the CDR3 is 10 residues. V was cut by 5 bases and J by 9 bases, with 10 bases left in between. The sequencing used cultured PBMCs, collected from culture after CMV antigen stimulation. The chain couples TRBV20-1 to TRBJ1-2, with D tentatively TRBD1 (5 bases). This receptor was identified in a human donor in good health (CMV status not recorded). Some clones in this sample may be carry-over from other donors' samples. In nucleotides, the CDR3 is TGCAGTGCTCAGTCAGGGAGCTACACCTTC. Translated: CSAQSGSYTF.